Reported below is one T cell receptor beta chain. Its antigen remains unidentified. PCR employed 60 Vbeta and 13 Jbeta primers. Here immunoSEQ multiplex PCR was the method, and the copy in TCRdb shows in-frame clones only, minus some. The sample totals some 83,000 clones. This sample was included in a study of cytomegalovirus exposure and HLA in healthy donors. V lost 0 bases to trimming and J lost 12 bases; unmatched junction nucleotides: 5. The germline V gene encodes CDR1 GTSNPN and CDR2 SVGIG (reference sequence). This CDR3 comprises 14 residues. General study points: TCR beta chain V- and J-gene trimming was linked, in a later analysis, to a missense variant in DCLRE1C. Cytomegalovirus association was listed for 170 or so TCR beta chains.

Sequenced material: PBMCs. The sequence derives from a woman in her 30s in good health and CMV-seronegative. V gene TRBV30 combines with J gene TRBJ2-1; 13 bases map to TRBD2. The CDR3 reads CAWSVTSGRAGQFF. As DNA, the CDR3 is TGTGCCTGGAGTGTAACTAGCGGGAGGGCCGGGCAGTTCTTC.